Below are 20 T cell receptor beta chains sequenced from a single sample in a study of blood T cells in healthy people across ages. A second PCR of 7 to 11 cycles used a sample-barcoded 5' primer and a J-beta primer mix. TCRdb reprocessed the 5' RACE reads via MiXCR and lists one record per CDR3 protein. The table shows under 850,000 distinct CDR3 sequences, with about 34% occurring only once. The sample was blood. These receptors were taken from a man in his late teens or twenties in good health.

V is TRBV20-1 and J is TRBJ2-1; D unresolved. Germline V lookup: CDR1 DFQATT, CDR2 SNEGSKA (reference sequence). The CDR3 consists of 13 residues. The V and J ends lost 5 bases and 5 bases respectively, with 13 bases between them. In DNA, the CDR3 is TGCAGTGCTCGGTCCCCCCAGAACAATGAGCAGTTCTTC. Protein sequence: CSARSPQNNEQFF.

The genes are TRBV30 and TRBJ1-5, with a tentative D call TRBD1 (5 bases). The CDR3 has 14 amino acids. The germline CDR1 and CDR2 sequences are GTSNPN and SVGIG (reference sequence). V was cut by 1 base and J by 2 bases, with 9 bases left in between. CDR3 in amino acids: CAWSGGTRNQPQHF. In DNA, the CDR3 is TGTGCCTGGAGTGGGGGGACCCGCAATCAGCCCCAGCATTTT.

This clonotype was seen more than once but under ten times. The chain has TRBV4-1 and TRBJ2-5; D is perhaps TRBD1 (6 bases). Trimming removed 4 bases from V and 3 bases from J, with 21 bases in between. This CDR3 contains 17 residues. Germline V gene lookup returns CDR1 MGHRA and CDR2 YSYEKL. The CDR3 nucleotides read TGCGCCAGCAGCCCGCCTTATGGGACCCACAGGGAAGAGACCCAGTACTTC. This gives the protein CASSPPYGTHREETQYF.

This chain joins TRBV29-1 and TRBJ2-3; TRBD1 matches at 8 bases. Losses at the gene ends were 7 bases for V and 4 bases for J; bases not matched to a gene: 10. The CDR3 sequence is 14 residues long. The V gene's germline CDR1 is SQVTM and CDR2 ANQGSEA. The DNA for the CDR3 is TGCAGCGCGTCGACAGGGGCTGGGGCAGATACGCAGTATTTT. Its protein product is CSASTGAGADTQYF.

The chain joins TRBV9 to TRBJ1-2, with a possible D match to TRBD1 (5 bases). The germline CDR1 and CDR2 sequences are SGDLS and YYNGEE. Between the trimmed V and J ends, which lost 0 bases and 4 bases, there was a span of 13 bases. The length of the CDR3 is 15 residues. CDR3 amino acids: CASSVGSEGSYGYTF. The CDR3 bases are TGTGCCAGCAGCGTAGGGTCGGAGGGGTCCTATGGCTACACCTTC.

This clonotype was recorded at least ten times. This sequence joins TRBV9 and TRBJ2-3, with unresolved D. The CDR3 totals 14 residues. The germline V gene encodes CDR1 SGDLS and CDR2 YYNGEE. V was shortened by 0 bases and J by 4 bases, with 9 bases between the two germline ends. CDR3 in amino acids: CASSVGGSADTQYF. CDR3 nucleotides: TGTGCCAGCAGCGTAGGAGGCTCGGCAGATACGCAGTATTTT.

This clonotype was observed a few times. The chain is built from TRBV5-6 and TRBJ1-5; 11 bases fit TRBD1. The CDR3 is 16 residues long. Germline V gene data show CDR1 as SGHDT and CDR2 as YYEEEE. Trimming cost V 4 bases and J 3 bases; bases outside gene matches: 6. The DNA of the CDR3 is TGTGCCAGCAGCCCCCGGACAGGGGGCGTCAATCAGCCCCAGCATTTT. Translated, it gives CASSPRTGGVNQPQHF.

The count of this clonotype is one. This sequence joins TRBV25-1 and TRBJ2-1; 7 bases map to TRBD1. The germline V gene has CDR1 MGHDK and CDR2 SYGVNS. This CDR3 comprises 16 residues. Losses at the gene ends were 4 bases for V and 8 bases for J; bases not matched to a gene: 14. The CDR3 nucleotides are TGTGCCAGCAGTGGGTCGAGACAGGGAAACGGCGATGAGCAGTTCTTC. It translates to CASSGSRQGNGDEQFF.

The rearrangement uses TRBV7-2 and TRBJ2-5, with D possibly TRBD2 on 5 matching bases. In germline, CDR1 is SGHTA, CDR2 FQGNSA. The CDR3 has 13 amino acids. Trimming removed 5 bases at V and 11 bases at J, with 18 bases between. This CDR3 reads CASSLERENEQYF. The CDR3 DNA is TGTGCCAGCAGCCTGGAGAGGGAAAATGAGCAGTACTTC.

This clonotype occurred a few times. The chain joins TRBV4-1 to TRBJ2-1; TRBD2 agrees at 8 bases. J lost 4 bases, V lost 2 bases, and 4 bases had no gene match. In germline, CDR1 is MGHRA, CDR2 YSYEKL. This CDR3 contains 15 residues. The CDR3 nucleotides are TGCGCCAGCAGCCAAACGGGGGGGAGGTACAATGAGCAGTTCTTC. It encodes CASSQTGGRYNEQFF.

This rearrangement joins TRBV7-2 to TRBJ1-5; TRBD1 might be the D (6 bases). Trimming took 2 bases from V and 5 from J, leaving 16 bases between them. The CDR3 covers 16 residues. In germline, CDR1 is SGHTA, CDR2 FQGNSA. The CDR3 nucleotides read TGTGCCAGCAGCTTACTAGCAGGGGAAATGTATCAGCCCCAGCATTTT. Translation: CASSLLAGEMYQPQHF.

There are a few counts of this clonotype. Being one base from a much bigger clone, this may be a read error. This chain links TRBV6-5 with TRBJ2-3; tentatively, D is TRBD1 (6 bases). Germline CDR1 and CDR2: MNHEY and SVGAGI. Between the trimmed V and J ends, which lost 5 bases and 0 bases, there was a span of 6 bases. This CDR3 is 13 amino acids long. This CDR3 reads CASSDRSTDTQYF. The CDR3 coding sequence is TGTGCCAGCAGTGACAGGAGCACAGATACGCAGTATTTT.

The chain has TRBV7-6 and TRBJ2-2, with 8 bases that match TRBD1. Trimming removed 5 bases from V and 0 bases from J; junction bases left unmatched: 8. Per germline, CDR1 SGHVS and CDR2 FNYEAQ. The length of the CDR3 is 17 residues. CDR3 sequence reads: CASSPDREGANTGELFF. For the CDR3, the DNA is TGTGCCAGCAGCCCGGACAGGGAAGGAGCGAACACCGGGGAGCTGTTTTTT.

The rearrangement uses TRBV15 and TRBJ2-7; perhaps TRBD1 as D (5 bases). From germline, CDR1 is LNHNV and CDR2 YYDKDF (reference sequence). V lost 0 bases and J 0 bases, leaving 9 bases between the germline ends. CDR3 length: 15 amino acids. This CDR3 reads CATSRDGQGSYEQYF. The CDR3 DNA follows: TGTGCCACCAGCAGAGATGGTCAGGGCTCCTACGAGCAGTACTTC.

This clonotype came up many times. The gene calls are TRBV2 and TRBJ2-1, with D hard to call. V lost 4 bases to trimming and J lost 2 bases, with 12 bases between them. The CDR3 extends over 15 amino acids. Germline loops: CDR1 SNHLY, CDR2 FYNNEI. The CDR3 nucleotides are TGTGCCAGCAGTGTCTCTGGGGAAGCCTACAATGAGCAGTTCTTC. Its protein is CASSVSGEAYNEQFF.

A few counts support this clonotype. The chain is built from TRBV20-1 and TRBJ1-1, with 9 positions matching TRBD1. The CDR3 extends over 14 amino acids. Trimming removed 6 bases from V and 4 bases from J; junction bases left unmatched: 9. Germline loops: CDR1 DFQATT, CDR2 SNEGSKA (reference sequence). CDR3 amino acids: CSAKSGQGSTEAFF. The CDR3 DNA reads TGCAGTGCCAAGTCGGGACAGGGTTCCACTGAAGCTTTCTTT.

The gene calls are TRBV4-1 and TRBJ2-3, with 10 bases lining up with TRBD1. The CDR3 consists of 16 residues. The V gene's germline CDR1 is MGHRA and CDR2 YSYEKL. V trimming: 3 bases; J trimming: 3 bases; junction bases outside the gene matches: 6. The CDR3 is CASSHPGTGVTDTQYF. In DNA, the CDR3 is TGCGCCAGCAGCCACCCCGGGACAGGGGTTACAGATACGCAGTATTTT.

The chain combines TRBV6-2 or TRBV6-3 with TRBJ1-1; D unclear. The germline V and J ends were trimmed by 6 bases and 5 bases, with 13 bases remaining between them. CDR3 length: 13 residues. Per germline, CDR1 MNHEY and CDR2 SVGEGT. CDR3 in amino acids: CASRAMGGTEAFF. CDR3 sequence (DNA): TGTGCCAGCAGAGCGATGGGAGGGACTGAAGCTTTCTTT.

The chain has TRBV20-1 and TRBJ1-2, with a weak D call TRBD1 (6 bases). The CDR3 is 13 residues long. Germline V gives CDR1 DFQATT, CDR2 SNEGSKA (reference sequence). V dropped 0 bases and J dropped 8 bases, with 13 bases sitting between them. The CDR3 DNA reads as TGCAGTGCTAGAGATGGGGCCAGGGGCGGCTACACCTTC. It is translated as CSARDGARGGYTF.

On this clonotype itself: This may stem from a read error, because a much larger clone lies one nucleotide away. The J gene is TRBJ2-3, the V gene TRBV4-2; TRBD2 is a possible D gene (6 bases). Germline CDR1 reads LGHNA; CDR2 reads YNFKEQ. This CDR3 is 15 amino acids long. V gave up 8 bases and J gave up 4 bases, with 19 bases separating them. CDR3 in DNA: TGTGCCAGCCCGTCGGGAGACGTGTTCGCAGATACGCAGTATTTT. This sequence encodes CASPSGDVFADTQYF.